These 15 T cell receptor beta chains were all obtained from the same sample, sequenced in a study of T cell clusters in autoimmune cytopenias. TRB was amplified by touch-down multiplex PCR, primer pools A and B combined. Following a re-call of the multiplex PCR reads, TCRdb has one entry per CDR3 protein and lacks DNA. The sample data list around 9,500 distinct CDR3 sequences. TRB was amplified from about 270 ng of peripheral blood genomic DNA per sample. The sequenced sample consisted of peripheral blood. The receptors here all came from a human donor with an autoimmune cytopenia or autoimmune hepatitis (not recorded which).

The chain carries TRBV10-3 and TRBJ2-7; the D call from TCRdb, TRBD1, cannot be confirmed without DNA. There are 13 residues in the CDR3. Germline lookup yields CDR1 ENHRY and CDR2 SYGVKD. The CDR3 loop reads CAIRADTSYEQYF.

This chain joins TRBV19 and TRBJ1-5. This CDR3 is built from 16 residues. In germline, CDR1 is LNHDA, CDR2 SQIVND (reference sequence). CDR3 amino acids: CASSIRRQSSNQPQHF.

The CDR3 is CASSLPGTVMEQYF. This rearrangement joins TRBV14 to TRBJ2-7; TCRdb names TRBD1, which stays unverified in the absence of DNA. Germline-derived CDR1 and CDR2 are SGHDN and FVKESK. This CDR3 is built from 14 residues.

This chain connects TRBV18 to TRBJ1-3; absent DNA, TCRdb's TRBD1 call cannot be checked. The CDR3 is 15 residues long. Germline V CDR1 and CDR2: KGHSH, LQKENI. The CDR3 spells CASSPIGGEGNTIYF.

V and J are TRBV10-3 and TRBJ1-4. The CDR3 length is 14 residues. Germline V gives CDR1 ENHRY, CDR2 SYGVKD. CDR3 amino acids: CAISESTGVEKLFF.

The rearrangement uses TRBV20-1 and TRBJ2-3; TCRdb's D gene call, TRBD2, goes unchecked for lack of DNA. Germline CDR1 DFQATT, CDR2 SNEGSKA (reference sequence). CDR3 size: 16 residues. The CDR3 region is CSASLPSGGAWDTQYF.

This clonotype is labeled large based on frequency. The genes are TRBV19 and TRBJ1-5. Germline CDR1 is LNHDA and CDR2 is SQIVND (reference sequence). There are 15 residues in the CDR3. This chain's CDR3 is CASSISTGIHQPQHF.

The CDR3 sequence: CASSLAPTGNTIYF. The genes are TRBV11-2 and TRBJ1-3. The CDR3 runs to 14 residues. The germline V gene has CDR1 SGHAT and CDR2 FQNNGV.

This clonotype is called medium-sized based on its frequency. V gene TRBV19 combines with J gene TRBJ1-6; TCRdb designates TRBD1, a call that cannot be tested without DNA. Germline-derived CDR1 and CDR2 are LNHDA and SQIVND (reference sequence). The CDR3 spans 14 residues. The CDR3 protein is CASTGGSYNSPLHF.

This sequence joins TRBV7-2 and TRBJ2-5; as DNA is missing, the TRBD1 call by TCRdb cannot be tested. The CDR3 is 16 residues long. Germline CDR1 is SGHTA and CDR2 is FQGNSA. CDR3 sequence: CASSLAAGLGRETQYF.

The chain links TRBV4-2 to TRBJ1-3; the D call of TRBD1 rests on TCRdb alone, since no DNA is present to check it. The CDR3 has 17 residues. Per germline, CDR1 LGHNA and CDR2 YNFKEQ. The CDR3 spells CASSHLNQDRAGNTIYF.

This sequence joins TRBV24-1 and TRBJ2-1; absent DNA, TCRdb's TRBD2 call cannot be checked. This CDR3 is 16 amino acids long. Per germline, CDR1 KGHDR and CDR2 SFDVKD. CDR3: CATSATEGGGENEQFF.

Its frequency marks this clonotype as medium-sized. The CDR3 is CASSWGRGAYNEQFF. The chain carries TRBV7-6 and TRBJ2-1; TCRdb calls TRBD1, which cannot be checked without DNA. The CDR3 is made up of 15 amino acids. From germline, CDR1 is SGHVS and CDR2 FNYEAQ. The whole variable domain, remainder taken from reference TRBV7-6 and TRBJ2-1, is GAGVSQSPRYKVTKRGQDVALRCDPISGHVSLYWYRQALGQGPEFLTYFNYEAQQDKSGLPNDRFSAERPEGSISTLTIQRTEQRDSAMYRCASSWGRGAYNEQFFGPGTRLTVL.

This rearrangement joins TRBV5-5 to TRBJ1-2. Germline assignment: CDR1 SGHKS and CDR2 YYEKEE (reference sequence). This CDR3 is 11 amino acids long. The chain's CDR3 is CASSLGVGYTF.

The CDR3 here is CATSEPTGGRETQYF. The chain is built from TRBV24-1 and TRBJ2-5; the D call of TRBD1 rests on TCRdb alone, since no DNA is present to check it. This CDR3 is built from 15 residues. CDR1 is KGHDR, CDR2 SFDVKD, per germline.